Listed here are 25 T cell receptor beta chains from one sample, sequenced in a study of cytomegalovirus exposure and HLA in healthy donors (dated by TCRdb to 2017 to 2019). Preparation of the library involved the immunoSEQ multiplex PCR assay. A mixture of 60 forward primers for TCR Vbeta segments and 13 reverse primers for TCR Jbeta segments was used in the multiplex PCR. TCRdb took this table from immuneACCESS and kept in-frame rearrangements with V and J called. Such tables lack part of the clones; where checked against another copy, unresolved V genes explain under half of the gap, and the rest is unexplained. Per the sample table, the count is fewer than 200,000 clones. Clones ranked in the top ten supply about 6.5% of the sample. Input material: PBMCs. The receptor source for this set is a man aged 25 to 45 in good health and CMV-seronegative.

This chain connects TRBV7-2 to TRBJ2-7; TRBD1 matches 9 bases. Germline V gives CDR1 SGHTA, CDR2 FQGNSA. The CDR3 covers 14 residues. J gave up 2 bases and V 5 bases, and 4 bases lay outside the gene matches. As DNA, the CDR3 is TGTGCCAGCAGCCGGGACAGGGCCGCCTACGAGCAGTACTTC. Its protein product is CASSRDRAAYEQYF.

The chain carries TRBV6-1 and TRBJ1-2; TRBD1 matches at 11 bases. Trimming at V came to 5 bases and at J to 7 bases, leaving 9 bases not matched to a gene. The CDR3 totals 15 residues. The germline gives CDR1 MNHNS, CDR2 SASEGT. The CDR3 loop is CASSSPGQGVTGYTF. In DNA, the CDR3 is TGTGCCAGCAGTTCGCCGGGACAGGGGGTAACTGGCTACACCTTC.

The CDR3 region is CASSPGEPHGEQFF. As DNA, the CDR3 is TGTGCCAGCAGCCCCGGGGAGCCACACGGTGAGCAGTTCTTC. This chain links TRBV11-3 with TRBJ2-1; a weak D match, TRBD2 (5 bases). Deletions cut 5 bases from V and 9 bases from J, with 17 bases between. The CDR3 loop spans 14 amino acids. Germline V gene lookup returns CDR1 SGHNT and CDR2 YENEEA.

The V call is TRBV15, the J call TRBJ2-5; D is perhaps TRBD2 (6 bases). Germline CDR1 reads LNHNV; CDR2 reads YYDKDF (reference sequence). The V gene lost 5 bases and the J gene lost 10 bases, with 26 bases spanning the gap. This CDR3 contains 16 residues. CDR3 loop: CATSYRLYPGPGGQYF. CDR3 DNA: TGTGCCACCAGCTACCGACTTTATCCGGGACCCGGGGGCCAGTACTTC.

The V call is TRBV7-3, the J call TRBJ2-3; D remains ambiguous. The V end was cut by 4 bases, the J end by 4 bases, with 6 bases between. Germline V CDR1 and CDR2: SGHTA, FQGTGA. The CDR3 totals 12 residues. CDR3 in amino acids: CASSSSPDTQYF. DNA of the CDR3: TGTGCCAGCAGCTCAAGCCCAGATACGCAGTATTTT.

CDR3 protein: CSVRSGANVLTF. The DNA for the CDR3 is TGCAGCGTGCGTTCTGGGGCCAACGTCCTGACTTTC. The chain links TRBV29-1 to TRBJ2-6; D unresolved. In germline, CDR1 is SQVTM, CDR2 ANQGSEA. V lost 6 bases, J lost 1 base, and 4 bases lay in between. The CDR3 loop spans 12 amino acids.

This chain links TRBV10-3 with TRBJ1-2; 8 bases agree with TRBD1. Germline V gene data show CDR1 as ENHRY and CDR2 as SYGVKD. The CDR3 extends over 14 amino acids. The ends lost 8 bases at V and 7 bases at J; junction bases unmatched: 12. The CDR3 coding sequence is TGTGCCATCGGTGGACAGGGAAAAGGCTCTGGCTACACCTTC. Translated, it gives CAIGGQGKGSGYTF.

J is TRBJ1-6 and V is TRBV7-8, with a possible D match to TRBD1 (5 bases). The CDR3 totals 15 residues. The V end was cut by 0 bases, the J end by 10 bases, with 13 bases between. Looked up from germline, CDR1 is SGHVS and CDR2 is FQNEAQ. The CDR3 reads CASSLAGQGGSPLHF. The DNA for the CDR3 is TGTGCCAGCAGCTTAGCGGGGCAGGGAGGCTCACCCCTCCACTTT. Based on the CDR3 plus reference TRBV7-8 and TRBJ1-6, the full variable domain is GAGVSQSPRYKVAKRGQDVALRCDPISGHVSLFWYQQALGQGPEFLTYFQNEAQLDKSGLPSDRFFAERPEGSVSTLKIQRTQQEDSAVYLCASSLAGQGGSPLHFGNGTRLTVT.

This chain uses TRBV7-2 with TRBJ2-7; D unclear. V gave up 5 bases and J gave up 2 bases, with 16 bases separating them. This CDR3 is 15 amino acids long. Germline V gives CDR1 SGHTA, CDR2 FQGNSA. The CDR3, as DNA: TGTGCCAGCAGCCAACCTGAGTATCCACCCTACGAGCAGTACTTC. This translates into CASSQPEYPPYEQYF.

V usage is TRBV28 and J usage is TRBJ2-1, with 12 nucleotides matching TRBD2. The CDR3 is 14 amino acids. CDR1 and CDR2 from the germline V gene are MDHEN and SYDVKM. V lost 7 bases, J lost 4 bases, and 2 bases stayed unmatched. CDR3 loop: CASTLAGGYNEQFF. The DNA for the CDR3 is TGTGCCAGCACACTAGCGGGGGGTTACAATGAGCAGTTCTTC.

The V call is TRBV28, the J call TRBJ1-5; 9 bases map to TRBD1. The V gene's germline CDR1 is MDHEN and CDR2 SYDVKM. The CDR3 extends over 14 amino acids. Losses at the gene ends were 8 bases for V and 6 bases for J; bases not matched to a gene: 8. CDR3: CASYNRGLSQPQHF. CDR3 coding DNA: TGTGCCAGCTATAACAGGGGGCTGAGTCAGCCCCAGCATTTT.

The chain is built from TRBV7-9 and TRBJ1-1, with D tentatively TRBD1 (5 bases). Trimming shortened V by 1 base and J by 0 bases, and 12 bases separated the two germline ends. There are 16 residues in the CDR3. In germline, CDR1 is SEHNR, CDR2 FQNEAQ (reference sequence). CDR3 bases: TGTGCCAGCAGCTTAGGACCAGGGAGGGTGAACACTGAAGCTTTCTTT. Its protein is CASSLGPGRVNTEAFF.

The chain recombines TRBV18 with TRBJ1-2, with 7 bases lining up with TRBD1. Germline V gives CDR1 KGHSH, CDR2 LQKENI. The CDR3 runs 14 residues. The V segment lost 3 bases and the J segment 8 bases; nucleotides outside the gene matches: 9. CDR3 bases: TGTGCCAGCTCACCGCAGGGGGAGCATGGCGGCTACACCTTC. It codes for CASSPQGEHGGYTF.

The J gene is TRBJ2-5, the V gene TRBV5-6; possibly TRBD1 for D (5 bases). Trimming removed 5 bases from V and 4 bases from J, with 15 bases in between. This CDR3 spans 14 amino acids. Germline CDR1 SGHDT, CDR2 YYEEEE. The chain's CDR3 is CASRWGPRRETQYF. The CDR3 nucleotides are TGTGCCAGCAGATGGGGCCCGCGTCGAGAGACCCAGTACTTC.

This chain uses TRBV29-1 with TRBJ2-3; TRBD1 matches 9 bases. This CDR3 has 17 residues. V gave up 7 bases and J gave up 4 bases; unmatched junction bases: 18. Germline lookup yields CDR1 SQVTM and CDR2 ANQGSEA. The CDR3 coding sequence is TGCAGCGGGGGACAGGGCCCTAGCGAGTACTATGCAGATACGCAGTATTTT. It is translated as CSGGQGPSEYYADTQYF.

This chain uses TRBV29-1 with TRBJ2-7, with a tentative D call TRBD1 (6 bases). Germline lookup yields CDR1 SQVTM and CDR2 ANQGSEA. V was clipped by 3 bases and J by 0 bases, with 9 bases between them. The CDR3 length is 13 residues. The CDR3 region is CSVEGDTSYEQYF. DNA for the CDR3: TGCAGCGTTGAGGGGGACACCTCCTACGAGCAGTACTTC.

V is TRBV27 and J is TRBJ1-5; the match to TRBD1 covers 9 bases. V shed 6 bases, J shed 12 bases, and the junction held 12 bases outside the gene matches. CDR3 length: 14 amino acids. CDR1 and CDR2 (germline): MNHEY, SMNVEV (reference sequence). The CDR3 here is CASSPGQGTSGQHF. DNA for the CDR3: TGTGCCAGCAGCCCCGGACAGGGGACGTCGGGCCAGCATTTT.

The CDR3 loop reads CASSELPLDEQYF. DNA for the CDR3: TGTGCCAGCAGTGAACTCCCCCTTGACGAGCAGTACTTC. The chain combines TRBV2 with TRBJ2-7; D gene ambiguous. V gave up 2 bases and J gave up 5 bases, with 10 bases separating them. The CDR3 is 13 amino acids. The germline V gene encodes CDR1 SNHLY and CDR2 FYNNEI.

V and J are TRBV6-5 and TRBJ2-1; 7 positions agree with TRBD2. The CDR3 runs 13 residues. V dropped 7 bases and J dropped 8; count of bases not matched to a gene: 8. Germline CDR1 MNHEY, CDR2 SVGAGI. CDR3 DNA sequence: TGTGCCAGCATTCCCCCGGGGGGAGATGAGCAGTTCTTC. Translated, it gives CASIPPGGDEQFF.

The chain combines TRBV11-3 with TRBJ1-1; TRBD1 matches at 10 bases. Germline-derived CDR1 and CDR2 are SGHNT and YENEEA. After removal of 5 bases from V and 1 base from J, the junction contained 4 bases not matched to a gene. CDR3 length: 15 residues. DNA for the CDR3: TGTGCCAGCAGCAAGGGACAGGGGACGAACACTGAAGCTTTCTTT. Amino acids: CASSKGQGTNTEAFF.

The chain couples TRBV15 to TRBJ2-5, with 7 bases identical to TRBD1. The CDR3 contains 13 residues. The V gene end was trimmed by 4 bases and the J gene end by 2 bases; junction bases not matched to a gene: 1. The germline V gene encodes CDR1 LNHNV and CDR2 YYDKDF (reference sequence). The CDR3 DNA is TGTGCCACCAGCACGACAGGGCAAGAGACCCAGTACTTC. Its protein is CATSTTGQETQYF.

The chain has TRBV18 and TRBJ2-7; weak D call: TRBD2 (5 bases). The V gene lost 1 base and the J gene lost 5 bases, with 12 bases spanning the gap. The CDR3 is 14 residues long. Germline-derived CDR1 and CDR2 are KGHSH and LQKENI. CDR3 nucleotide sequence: TGTGCCAGCTCACCACAAGCGGTTCTGAACGAGCAGTACTTC. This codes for CASSPQAVLNEQYF.

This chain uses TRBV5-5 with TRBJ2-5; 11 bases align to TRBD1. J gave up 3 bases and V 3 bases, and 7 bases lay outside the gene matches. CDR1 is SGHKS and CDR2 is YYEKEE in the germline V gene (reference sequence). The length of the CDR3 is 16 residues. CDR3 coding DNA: TGTGCCAGCAGCTCCCTGCAGGGACAGGGGGAAGAGACCCAGTACTTC. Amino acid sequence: CASSSLQGQGEETQYF.

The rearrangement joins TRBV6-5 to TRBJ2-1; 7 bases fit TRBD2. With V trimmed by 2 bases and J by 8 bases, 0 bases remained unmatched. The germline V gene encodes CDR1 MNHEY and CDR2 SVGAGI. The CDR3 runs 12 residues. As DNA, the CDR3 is TGTGCCAGCAGTTACGGGGGGGATGAGCAGTTCTTC. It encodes CASSYGGDEQFF.

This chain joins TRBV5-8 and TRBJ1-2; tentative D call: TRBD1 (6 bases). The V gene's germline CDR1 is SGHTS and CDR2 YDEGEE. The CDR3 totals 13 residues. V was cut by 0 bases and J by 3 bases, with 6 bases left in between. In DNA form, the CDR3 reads TGTGCCAGCAGCTTGGACAGGGACTATGGCTACACCTTC. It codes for CASSLDRDYGYTF. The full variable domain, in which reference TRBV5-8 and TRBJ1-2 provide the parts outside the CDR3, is EAGVTQSPTHLIKTRGQQATLRCSPISGHTSVYWYQQALGLGLQFLLWYDEGEERNRGNFPPRFSGRQFPNYSSELNVNALELEDSALYLCASSLDRDYGYTFGSGTRLTVV.